This record looks at one T cell receptor (beta chain) sequence and its context. The antigen remains unidentified. The data were taken from a study of somatic mutations in cytotoxic T cells in rheumatoid arthritis. Study background: Blood from the patient (about 30 ml EDTA) was drawn right after diagnosis, pretreatment.

General study points: For CD8+ T-cell clonality, rheumatoid arthritis patients and age-matched healthy controls did not differ significantly. The identity of the antigens targeted by the expanded CD8+ clones remained unknown.

TCRdb keeps only in-frame clones here, not all; method: immunoSEQ multiplex PCR. The data contain 20,000 to 25,000 clones, nearly 80% of them singletons. Sequenced material: CD8+ T cells sorted from blood. The TCR comes from an adult with rheumatoid arthritis.

The CDR3 protein is CASSYEASSGNTIYF. CDR3 sequence (DNA): TGTGCCAGCAGCTATGAGGCGAGCTCTGGAAACACCATATATTTT. The chain carries TRBV14 and TRBJ1-3; D is unclear. The germline V gene encodes CDR1 SGHDN and CDR2 FVKESK. This CDR3 contains 15 residues. V was clipped by 5 bases and J by 0 bases, with 11 bases between them.